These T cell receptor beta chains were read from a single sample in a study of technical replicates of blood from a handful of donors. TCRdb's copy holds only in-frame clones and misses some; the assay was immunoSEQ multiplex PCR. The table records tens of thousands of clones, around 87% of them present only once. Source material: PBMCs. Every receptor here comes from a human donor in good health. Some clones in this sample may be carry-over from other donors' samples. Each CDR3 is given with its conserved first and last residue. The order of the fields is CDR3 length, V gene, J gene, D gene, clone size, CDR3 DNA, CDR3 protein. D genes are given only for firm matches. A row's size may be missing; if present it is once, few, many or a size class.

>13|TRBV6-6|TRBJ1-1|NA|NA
TGTGCCAGCACGAGGGGGGGAAACACTGAAGCTTTCTTT
CASTRGGNTEAFF
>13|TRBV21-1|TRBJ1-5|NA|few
TGTGCCAGCAGCAAGACAGGGCCCCAGCCCCAGCATTTT
CASSKTGPQPQHF
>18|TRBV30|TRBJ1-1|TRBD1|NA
TGTGCCTGGAGCGTTGCTGGGTGGACAGGGGAGGTGGATACTGAAGCTTTCTTT
CAWSVAGWTGEVDTEAFF
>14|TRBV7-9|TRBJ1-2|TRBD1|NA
TGTGCCAGCAGCCCCCAGGGGGAAGACTATGGCTACACCTTC
CASSPQGEDYGYTF
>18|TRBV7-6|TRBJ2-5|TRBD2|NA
TGTGCCAGCAGCCCCGTCCGGTTTAGCGGGGGGCACCAAGAGACCCAGTACTTC
CASSPVRFSGGHQETQYF
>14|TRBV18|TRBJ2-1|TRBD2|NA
TGTGCCAGCTCGCCCCCTCAAGCAGGACTAGCTCAGTTCTTC
CASSPPQAGLAQFF
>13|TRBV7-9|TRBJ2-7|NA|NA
TGTGCCAGCAGCCCCCCCCGAGCGTACGAGCAGTACTTC
CASSPPRAYEQYF
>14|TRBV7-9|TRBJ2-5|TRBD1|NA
TGTGCCAGCAGTTACGACAGGGGTCGGGAGACCCAGTACTTC
CASSYDRGRETQYF
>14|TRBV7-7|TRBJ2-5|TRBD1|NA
TGTGCCAGCAGCTTAGGGACAGGGGGCGAGACCCAGTACTTC
CASSLGTGGETQYF
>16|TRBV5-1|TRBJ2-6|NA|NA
TGCGCCAGCAGCTCGACAGGTCTCTCTGGGGCCAACGTCCTGACTTTC
CASSSTGLSGANVLTF
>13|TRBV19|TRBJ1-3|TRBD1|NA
TGTGCCAGTGGTGGGACAGCTGGAAACACCATATATTTT
CASGGTAGNTIYF
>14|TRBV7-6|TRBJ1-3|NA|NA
TGTGCCAGCAGTACCAGGTACTCTGGAAACACCATATATTTT
CASSTRYSGNTIYF
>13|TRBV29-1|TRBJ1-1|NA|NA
TGCAGCGTTGATCAGGGACAGAACACTGAAGCTTTCTTT
CSVDQGQNTEAFF
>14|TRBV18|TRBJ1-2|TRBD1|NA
TGTGCCAGCTCACATAACAGGGGAATGGATGGCTACACCTTC
CASSHNRGMDGYTF
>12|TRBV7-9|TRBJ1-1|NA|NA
TGTGCCAGCAGCTTTGCGGGAAGAGGAGCTTTCTTT
CASSFAGRGAFF
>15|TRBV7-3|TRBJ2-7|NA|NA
TGTGCCAGCAGCTCCGGGGCAGGACTAATCTACGAGCAGTACTTC
CASSSGAGLIYEQYF
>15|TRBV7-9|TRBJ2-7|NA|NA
TGTGCCAGCAGCTTGCAGGGGTTGGTCGGGGCCGAGCAGTACTTC
CASSLQGLVGAEQYF
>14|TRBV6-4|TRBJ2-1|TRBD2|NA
TGTGCCAGCAGTACGGCGGGGGGGAGTAATGAGCAGTTCTTC
CASSTAGGSNEQFF
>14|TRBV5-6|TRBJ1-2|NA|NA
TGTGCCAGCAGCTTTGACGGGACTGGCTATGGCTACACCTTC
CASSFDGTGYGYTF
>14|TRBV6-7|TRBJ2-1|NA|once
TGTGCCAGCAGTTACTCCGAGAGGAGGAATGAGCAGTTCTTC
CASSYSERRNEQFF
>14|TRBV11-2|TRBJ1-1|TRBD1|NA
TGTGCCAGCAGCCTCAGACAGGGCGCCACTGAAGCTTTCTTT
CASSLRQGATEAFF
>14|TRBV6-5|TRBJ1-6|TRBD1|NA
TGTGCCAGCAGTTCACAGGGGACTCATGGGGCCCTCCACTTT
CASSSQGTHGALHF
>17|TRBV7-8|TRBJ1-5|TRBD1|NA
TGTGCCAGCAGCCCCACAGGGGGCGCCGGTAGCAATCAGCCCCAGCATTTT
CASSPTGGAGSNQPQHF
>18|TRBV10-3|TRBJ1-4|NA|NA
TGTGCCATCAGTGAGTCGAGGCCAGACCAAATTCTGAATGAAAAACTGTTTTTT
CAISESRPDQILNEKLFF